The 28 T cell receptor beta chains given below trace back to one sample, sequenced in a study of Graves' ophthalmopathy and Graves' hyperthyroidism. The authors amplified TCR beta CDR3 regions, and they did so from RNA transcripts for repertoire sequencing. HTBI-primed first-round RT-PCR preceded second-round multiplex PCR. TCRdb re-analysed the multiplex PCR reads in MiXCR, keeping a single row per CDR3 protein. The sample has hundreds of thousands of distinct CDR3 sequences, about 38% seen once. The sequenced sample consisted of peripheral blood. The receptors originated from an adult man with Graves' ophthalmopathy.

Comment on this clonotype: A read error may explain this, as a much larger clone is one base away. No conserved phenylalanine or tryptophan is present at the end of the CDR3, so a read error is the likely explanation. The chain combines TRBV7-2 with TRBJ2-5, with D unresolved. Germline CDR1 reads SGHTA; CDR2 reads FQGNSA. The CDR3 spans 12 residues. V was shortened by 1 base and J by 9 bases, with 9 bases between the two germline ends. The CDR3 sequence is CASSLEAGPQYL. The CDR3 DNA sequence: TGTGCCAGCAGCTTAGAGGCAGGCCCCCAGTACCTC.

This clonotype was seen ten or more times. This sequence joins TRBV28 and TRBJ1-5, with D unresolved. This CDR3 comprises 12 residues. Trimming took 4 bases from V and 5 from J, leaving 6 bases between them. CDR1 is MDHEN, CDR2 SYDVKM, per germline. The CDR3 is CASSSRDQPQHF. CDR3 DNA: TGTGCCAGCAGTTCCCGAGATCAGCCCCAGCATTTT.

This clonotype was recorded many times. Here the CDR3 reads CATSDSREALPYEQYF. The CDR3 DNA reads as TGTGCCACCAGCGACTCTCGGGAGGCTCTTCCCTACGAGCAGTACTTC. The chain carries TRBV15 and TRBJ2-7; TRBD2 aligns across 7 bases. Germline V gives CDR1 LNHNV, CDR2 YYDKDF (reference sequence). There are 16 residues in the CDR3. Germline trimming cut 5 bases from V and 2 bases from J; bases unmatched to any gene: 12.

In this sample, this clonotype turned up many times. This rearrangement joins TRBV6-5 to TRBJ2-7, with unresolved D. This CDR3 contains 14 residues. The V gene's germline CDR1 is MNHEY and CDR2 SVGAGI. V dropped 2 bases and J dropped 3 bases, with 11 bases sitting between them. CDR3: CASSYLGSFYEQYF. CDR3 nucleotide sequence: TGTGCCAGCAGTTACCTCGGGTCCTTCTACGAGCAGTACTTC.

This clonotype was recorded many times. This chain uses TRBV20-1 with TRBJ1-6; 8 bases line up with TRBD1. Trimming removed 6 bases from V and 4 bases from J; junction bases left unmatched: 11. This CDR3 has 16 residues. CDR1 is DFQATT and CDR2 is SNEGSKA in the germline V gene (reference sequence). CDR3 sequence (DNA): TGCAGTGCAATTGGACAGGGAAGTCTGTATAATTCACCCCTCCACTTT. Its translation is CSAIGQGSLYNSPLHF.

The V call is TRBV11-2, the J call TRBJ1-1; 11 bases fit TRBD1. The germline V gene encodes CDR1 SGHAT and CDR2 FQNNGV. The CDR3 runs to 13 residues. The chain's CDR3 is CAKGGQGDPEAFF. CDR3 coding DNA: TGTGCTAAGGGGGGACAGGGGGACCCTGAAGCTTTCTTT.

V and J are TRBV10-3 and TRBJ2-5, with 8 positions matching TRBD1. The length of the CDR3 is 12 residues. Germline V CDR1 and CDR2: ENHRY, SYGVKD. V was clipped by 8 bases and J by 5 bases; unmatched bases: 4. The CDR3 is CAIGRTGETQYF. The CDR3 DNA reads as TGTGCCATCGGAAGGACAGGGGAGACCCAGTACTTC.

This clonotype was recorded at least ten times. V gene TRBV10-3 combines with J gene TRBJ1-2; D not certain. V lost 10 bases and J lost 7, with 19 bases in between. The CDR3 is 13 amino acids. Per the germline V gene, CDR1 is ENHRY and CDR2 is SYGVKD. DNA of the CDR3: TGTGCCAGCAGCCTCAGAGACCCCTCTGGCTACACCTTC. Amino acids: CASSLRDPSGYTF.

At least ten counts were recorded for this clonotype. This chain links TRBV30 with TRBJ1-2; D not certain. The CDR3 length is 11 residues. V gave up 2 bases and J gave up 6 bases, with 7 bases separating them. CDR1 is GTSNPN and CDR2 is SVGIG in the germline V gene (reference sequence). For the CDR3, the DNA is TGTGCCTGGAGTCCCAAGGATGGCTACACCTTC. Protein sequence: CAWSPKDGYTF.

V is TRBV29-1 and J is TRBJ2-7; D may be TRBD2 (7 bases). CDR1 is SQVTM, CDR2 ANQGSEA, per germline. The CDR3 runs 14 residues. Between the trimmed V and J ends, which lost 4 bases and 3 bases, there was a span of 16 bases. The CDR3 DNA is TGCAGCGTTGGGTGGGGGGGCAAAAACTACGAGCAGTACTTC. Protein product: CSVGWGGKNYEQYF.

V and J are TRBV25-1 and TRBJ2-7; 7 bases fit TRBD1. Germline V gene sequence: CDR1 MGHDK, CDR2 SYGVNS. V lost 5 bases and J lost 2; bases outside the gene matches: 18. CDR3 length: 18 residues. The CDR3 reads CASSSRRRTGESPYEQYF. The CDR3 DNA sequence: TGTGCCAGCAGTTCACGTCGTAGAACAGGGGAATCCCCCTACGAGCAGTACTTC.

V and J are TRBV2 and TRBJ1-3; D gene uncertain. There are 13 residues in the CDR3. V dropped 11 bases and J dropped 3 bases, with 14 bases sitting between them. In germline, CDR1 is SNHLY, CDR2 FYNNEI. The CDR3 loop reads CAWSGSLGNTIYF. CDR3 sequence (DNA): TGTGCCTGGAGTGGCAGTCTTGGAAACACCATATATTTT.

This clonotype was counted a few times. This rearrangement joins TRBV6-6 to TRBJ2-7; 9 bases agree with TRBD1. V was pared by 6 bases and J by 5 bases, with 5 bases of the junction left unmatched. Looked up from germline, CDR1 is MNHNY and CDR2 is SVGAGI (reference sequence). The CDR3 sequence is 13 residues long. In DNA form, the CDR3 reads TGTGCCAGCAGGCGGGACAGGGCCGACGAGCAGTACTTC. Protein product: CASRRDRADEQYF.

The rearrangement joins TRBV6-1 to TRBJ2-5; 9 bases line up with TRBD2. The CDR3 covers 14 residues. V was clipped by 4 bases and J by 5 bases; unmatched bases: 5. In germline, CDR1 is MNHNS, CDR2 SASEGT. CDR3 in amino acids: CASSAAGGQETQYF. The CDR3 region has the DNA TGTGCCAGCAGTGCTGCGGGGGGGCAGGAGACCCAGTACTTC.

This clonotype was found a few times. V gene TRBV30 combines with J gene TRBJ2-7; 10 bases are a match to TRBD1. Trimming took 8 bases from V and 0 from J; bases not matched to a gene: 10. Per germline, CDR1 GTSNPN and CDR2 SVGIG (reference sequence). CDR3 length: 15 residues. CDR3 region: CAGTGTGAFSYEQYF. The CDR3 nucleotides read TGTGCCGGCACCGGGACAGGGGCTTTCTCCTACGAGCAGTACTTC. The full variable domain, rest sourced from reference TRBV30 and TRBJ2-7, is SQTIHQWPATLVQPVGSPLSLECTVEGTSNPNLYWYRQAAGRGLQLLFYSVGIGQISSEVPQNLSASRPQDRQFILSSKKLLLSDSGFYLCAGTGTGAFSYEQYFGPGTRLTVT.

Many counts were recorded for this clonotype. The rearrangement uses TRBV6-6 and TRBJ1-2; D gene ambiguous. This CDR3 spans 11 amino acids. CDR1 is MNHNY and CDR2 is SVGAGI in the germline V gene (reference sequence). Trimming took off 5 bases at V and 6 bases at J, with 7 bases between the two ends. The CDR3 DNA sequence: TGTGCCAGCAGTAACTGGGATGGCTACACCTTC. It encodes CASSNWDGYTF.

A remark on this clonotype: It may be a read error: a sequence one base away is much more abundant. The chain has TRBV20-1 and TRBJ1-5; D might be TRBD1 (5 bases). The V and J ends lost 2 bases and 9 bases respectively, with 20 bases between them. CDR3 length: 15 amino acids. The germline V gene has CDR1 DFQATT and CDR2 SNEGSKA (reference sequence). CDR3 sequence reads: CSARLGVGDSGPQHF. In nucleotides, the CDR3 is TGCAGTGCTAGACTAGGTGTTGGGGACTCCGGGCCCCAGCATTTT.

The V gene is TRBV12-3 or TRBV12-4, the J gene TRBJ1-1, with D hard to call. V was shortened by 4 bases and J by 5 bases, with 11 bases between the two germline ends. The CDR3 consists of 13 residues. This CDR3 reads CASSSVVVTEAFF. The CDR3 nucleotides are TGTGCCAGCAGTTCAGTGGTGGTGACTGAAGCTTTCTTT.

The chain couples TRBV10-3 to TRBJ2-5; 7 nucleotides line up with TRBD2. The CDR3 loop spans 18 amino acids. The V segment lost 0 bases and the J segment 5 bases; nucleotides outside the gene matches: 15. The V gene's germline CDR1 is ENHRY and CDR2 SYGVKD. As DNA, the CDR3 is TGTGCCATCAGTGAGTCAAGCGGGGACCTCAATGATGAGGAGACCCAGTACTTC. Translating it yields CAISESSGDLNDEETQYF.

The chain recombines TRBV29-1 with TRBJ1-1; unclear D gene. Germline assignment: CDR1 SQVTM and CDR2 ANQGSEA. The length of the CDR3 is 14 residues. Trimming cost V 4 bases and J 0 bases, with 12 bases left between them. CDR3 residues: CSVVPTAMNTEAFF. CDR3 coding DNA: TGCAGCGTTGTGCCGACGGCCATGAACACTGAAGCTTTCTTT.

The V gene is TRBV2, the J gene TRBJ1-5; D is perhaps TRBD1 (5 bases). CDR3 length equals 14 residues. V was trimmed by 5 bases and J by 2 bases, leaving 10 bases between them. The germline V gene has CDR1 SNHLY and CDR2 FYNNEI. CDR3 in amino acids: CASSIRVGNQPQHF. CDR3 coding DNA: TGTGCCAGCAGTATCAGGGTGGGCAATCAGCCCCAGCATTTT. Variable domain in full (rest from reference TRBV2 and TRBJ1-5): EPEVTQTPSHQVTQMGQEVILRCVPISNHLYFYWYRQILGQKVEFLVSFYNNEISEKSEIFDDQFSVERPDGSNFTLKIRSTKLEDSAMYFCASSIRVGNQPQHFGDGTRLSIL.

This clonotype was found many times. CDR3 sequence (DNA): TGCGCCAGCAGTGAGTCAGGGGGCGTTAAGAATTCACCCCTCCACTTT. Its protein product is CASSESGGVKNSPLHF. The chain is built from TRBV10-2 and TRBJ1-6; 7 nucleotides agree with TRBD1. V shed 0 bases, J shed 7 bases, and the junction held 6 bases outside the gene matches. The CDR3 contains 16 residues. Germline CDR1 is WSHSY and CDR2 is SAAADI.

The genes are TRBV11-2 and TRBJ2-5, with D perhaps matching TRBD2 (6 bases). The CDR3 has 13 residues. CDR1 is SGHAT and CDR2 is FQNNGV in the germline V gene. V lost 3 bases, J lost 7 bases, and 12 bases lay in between. The CDR3 sequence is CASSFLMGGTQYF. DNA of the CDR3: TGTGCCAGCAGCTTCTTAATGGGAGGGACCCAGTACTTC. Full variable domain (rest looked up from reference TRBV11-2 and TRBJ2-5): EAGVAQSPRYKIIEKRQSVAFWCNPISGHATLYWYQQILGQGPKLLIQFQNNGVVDDSQLPKDRFSAERLKGVDSTLKIQPAKLEDSAVYLCASSFLMGGTQYFGPGTRLLVL.

This clonotype was counted between two and nine times. The chain carries TRBV6-1 and TRBJ2-7, with D possibly matching TRBD2 (6 bases). The V end was cut by 2 bases, the J end by 1 base, with 15 bases between. This CDR3 has 16 residues. Germline CDR1 MNHNS, CDR2 SASEGT. CDR3 nucleotide sequence: TGTGCCAGCAGTGAATTGGTCGGGACTGGTTCCTACGAGCAGTACTTC. It translates to CASSELVGTGSYEQYF.

This clonotype occurred many times. The rearrangement links TRBV19 to TRBJ1-1, with D possibly matching TRBD1 (5 bases). CDR1 and CDR2 from the germline V gene are LNHDA and SQIVND (reference sequence). This CDR3 spans 14 amino acids. V was shortened by 6 bases and J by 2 bases, with 13 bases between the two germline ends. The CDR3 protein is CASSPKGRNTEAFF. DNA of the CDR3: TGTGCCAGTAGCCCTAAGGGGAGAAACACTGAAGCTTTCTTT.

This clonotype was detected many times. V usage is TRBV2 and J usage is TRBJ1-5; possible D gene TRBD1, 5 bases. Germline V gene lookup returns CDR1 SNHLY and CDR2 FYNNEI. This CDR3 region has 16 residues. With 6 bases removed from V and 7 bases from J, the gap between germline ends came to 22 bases. The CDR3 loop reads CASSDREGPRGQPQHF. DNA of the CDR3: TGTGCCAGCAGCGACCGGGAGGGACCGAGGGGCCAGCCCCAGCATTTT.

The chain carries TRBV29-1 and TRBJ1-1; 9 bases agree with TRBD1. The CDR3 is 13 amino acids. CDR1 is SQVTM and CDR2 is ANQGSEA in the germline V gene. The V and J ends lost 3 bases and 5 bases, in that order; junction bases with no gene match: 4. The CDR3 sequence: CSVDIQGATEAFF. The CDR3 DNA follows: TGCAGCGTTGACATACAGGGGGCTACTGAAGCTTTCTTT. The entire variable domain, with the rest obtained from reference TRBV29-1 and TRBJ1-1, is as follows: SAVISQKPSRDICQRGTSLTIQCQVDSQVTMMFWYRQQPGQSLTLIATANQGSEATYESGFVIDKFPISRPNLTFSTLTVSNMSPEDSSIYLCSVDIQGATEAFFGQGTRLTVV.

The J gene is TRBJ2-5, the V gene TRBV10-3; the match to TRBD1 covers 11 bases. With 8 bases clipped from V and 7 bases from J, the junction kept 0 bases outside the gene matches. CDR1 and CDR2 (germline): ENHRY, SYGVKD. The CDR3 covers 11 residues. The CDR3 DNA sequence: TGTGCCATCGGGACAGGGGGGACCCAGTACTTC. This sequence encodes CAIGTGGTQYF.